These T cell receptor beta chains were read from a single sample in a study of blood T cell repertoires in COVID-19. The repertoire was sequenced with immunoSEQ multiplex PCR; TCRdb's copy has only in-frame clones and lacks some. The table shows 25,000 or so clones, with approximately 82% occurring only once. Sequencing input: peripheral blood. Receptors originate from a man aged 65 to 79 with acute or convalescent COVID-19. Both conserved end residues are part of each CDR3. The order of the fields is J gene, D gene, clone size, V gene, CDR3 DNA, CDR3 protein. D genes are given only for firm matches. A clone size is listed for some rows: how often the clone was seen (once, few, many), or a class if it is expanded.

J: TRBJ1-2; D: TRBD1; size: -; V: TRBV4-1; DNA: TGCGCCAGCAGCCCCCCGGGCAGGGGGACCTATGGCTACACCTTC; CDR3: CASSPPGRGTYGYTF
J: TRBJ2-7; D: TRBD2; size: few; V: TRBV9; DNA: TGTGCCAGCAGCGTTACTAGCGGGTACGAGCAGTACTTC; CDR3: CASSVTSGYEQYF
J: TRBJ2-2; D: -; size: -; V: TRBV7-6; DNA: TGTGCCAGCAGCTTAGCGAGTGGGAACACCGGGGAGCTGTTTTTT; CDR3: CASSLASGNTGELFF
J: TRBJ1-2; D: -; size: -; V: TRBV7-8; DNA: TGTGCCAGCAGCTTAGTGGCAGGGGCAGGCTACACCTTC; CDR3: CASSLVAGAGYTF
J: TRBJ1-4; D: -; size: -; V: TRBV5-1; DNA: TGCGCCAGCAGCTTGGCGGTAGGGGATGATGAAAAACTGTTTTTT; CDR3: CASSLAVGDDEKLFF
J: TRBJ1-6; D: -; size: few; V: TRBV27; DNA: TGTGCCAGCAGTTCAAATCCTAGGTCACCCCTCCACTTT; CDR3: CASSSNPRSPLHF
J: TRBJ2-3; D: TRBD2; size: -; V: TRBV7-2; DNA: TGTGCCAGCAGCTTAGATAGCGGGGTCGTACGCACAGATACGCAGTATTTT; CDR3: CASSLDSGVVRTDTQYF
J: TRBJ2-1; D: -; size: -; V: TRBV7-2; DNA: TGTGCCAGCAGCTTAGTACATTCGGGGCAGTTCTTC; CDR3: CASSLVHSGQFF
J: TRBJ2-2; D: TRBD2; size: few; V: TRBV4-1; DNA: TGCGCCAGCAGTCTAGCGGTGAACACCGGGGAGCTGTTTTTT; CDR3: CASSLAVNTGELFF
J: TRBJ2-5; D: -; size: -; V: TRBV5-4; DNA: TGTGCCAGCAGCCTGGCATCAGCCCTAGGGGCCCAGTACTTC; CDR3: CASSLASALGAQYF
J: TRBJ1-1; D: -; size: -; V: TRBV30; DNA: TGTGCCACCGGCGGCCCGGCTTTCTTT; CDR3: CATGGPAFF
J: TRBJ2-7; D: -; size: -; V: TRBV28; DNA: TGTGCCAGCAGTTTATCGGGGACAACCAGGCACGAGCAGTACTTC; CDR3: CASSLSGTTRHEQYF
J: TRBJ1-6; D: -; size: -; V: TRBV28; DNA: TGTGCCAGCAGTTTAAATGAGGGCAGGAATTCACCCCTCCACTTT; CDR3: CASSLNEGRNSPLHF
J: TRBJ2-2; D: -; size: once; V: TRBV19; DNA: TGTGCCAGTAGTATTCCCCCAGTCCGCACCGGGGAGCTGTTTTTT; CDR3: CASSIPPVRTGELFF
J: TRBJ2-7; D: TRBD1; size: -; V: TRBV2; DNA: TGTGCCAGTGGGGACGGGGACAGCTACGAGCAGTACTTC; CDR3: CASGDGDSYEQYF